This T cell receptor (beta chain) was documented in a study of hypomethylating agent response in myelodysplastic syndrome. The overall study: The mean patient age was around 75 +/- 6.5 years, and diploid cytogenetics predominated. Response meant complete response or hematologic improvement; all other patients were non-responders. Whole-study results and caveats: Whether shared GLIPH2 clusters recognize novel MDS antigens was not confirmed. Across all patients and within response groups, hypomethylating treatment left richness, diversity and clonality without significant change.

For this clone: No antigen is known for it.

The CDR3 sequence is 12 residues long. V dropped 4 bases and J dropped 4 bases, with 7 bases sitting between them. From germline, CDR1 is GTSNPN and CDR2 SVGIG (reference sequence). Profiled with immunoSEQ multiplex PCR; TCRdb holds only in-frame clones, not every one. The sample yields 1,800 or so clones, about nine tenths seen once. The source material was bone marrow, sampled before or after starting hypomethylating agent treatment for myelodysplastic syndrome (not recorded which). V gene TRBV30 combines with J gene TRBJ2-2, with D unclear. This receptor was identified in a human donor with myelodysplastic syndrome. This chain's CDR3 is CAWIGATGELFF. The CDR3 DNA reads TGTGCCTGGATAGGAGCCACCGGGGAGCTGTTTTTT.